This T cell receptor beta chain was identified during a study of T-cell memory formation after mild COVID-19. The table lists this clonotype with a few counts. Trimming at V came to 0 bases and at J to 2 bases, leaving 7 bases not matched to a gene. CDR3 size: 16 residues. The germline CDR1 and CDR2 sequences are SGHRS and YFSETQ. Using its own MiXCR run on the 5' RACE reads, TCRdb lists one record per CDR3 protein. The data contain 200,000 or so distinct CDR3 sequences, about a sixth of them seen just once; the ten biggest clones take up about 2%. The chain combines TRBV5-1 with TRBJ2-7; TRBD2 aligns across 8 bases. This clonotype originated in an adult woman who had mild COVID-19 (a few samples of this study predate the infection). Cell type and time point are not known. The sample consisted of PBMCs or a T cell subset sorted from them (not recorded which). CDR3 DNA: TGCGCCAGCAGCTTGGGGTTAGCGGGGAATACCTACGAGCAGTACTTC. It translates to CASSLGLAGNTYEQYF.